The entry below describes one T cell receptor (beta chain). What it binds is unknown. TCRdb called the RT-PCR reads again in MiXCR, with one record for every CDR3 protein. Among about 650,000 distinct CDR3 sequences listed, approximately 14% were seen once. The entry originates in a study of response to subunit inactivated influenza vaccine. Study-level findings and limits: The authors put forward the suggestion that each seasonal influenza vaccination may bring in only a limited number of new T cells.

The material sequenced was PBMCs from blood, taken roughly 12 days after vaccination. This TCR came from a man over 45 who received an inactivated influenza vaccine.

CDR3 in amino acids: CSVSPSTGAREKLFF. CDR3 nucleotide sequence: TGCAGCGTCTCACCATCGACAGGGGCTCGGGAAAAACTGTTTTTT. The V call is TRBV29-1, the J call TRBJ1-4; 8 bases agree with TRBD1. The V and J ends lost 6 bases and 8 bases, in that order; junction bases with no gene match: 14. This CDR3 is 15 amino acids long. CDR1 and CDR2 (germline): SQVTM, ANQGSEA.